This T cell receptor beta chain was retrieved from a study of shared clonotypes between healthy human individuals. Study results and caveats: The researchers took only blood, and tissue repertoires probably look different. Only a few donors were included, so the genetic and exposure-history diversity represented was limited.

CDR1 MDHEN and CDR2 SYDVKM come from the germline V gene. The V end lost 5 bases, the J end lost 2 bases, and 18 bases lay between the germline ends. This CDR3 is built from 16 residues. A note on this clone: Its antigen is not known.

CD4+ cells underwent separation, giving CD45RA+ naive and CD45RA-negative memory subsets. Per the authors' pipeline: From ImmunoSEQ came sequences covering only the junction and carrying no quality scores, so filtering differed. Clones were read by immunoSEQ multiplex PCR, and TCRdb kept only the in-frame ones, dropping some. The V and J calls and clone size come from that table; D and trimming were worked out from the DNA. The repertoire holds more than 850,000 clones, around 78% seen once, with roughly 0.56% in the top ten. The sequencing input was memory CD4+ T cells from PBMCs. Subset given: CD45RA-negative fraction. The V and J genes are TRBV28 and TRBJ1-2; D is perhaps TRBD1 (5 bases). The TCR comes from a man aged 18 to 35 in good health. Some clones in this sample may be carry-over from other donors' samples. The DNA of the CDR3 is TGTGCCAGCAGTCCGATACGGGGCAGAACCAACTATGGCTACACCTTC. Encoded protein: CASSPIRGRTNYGYTF.